These 19 T cell receptor beta chains share one sample of origin, sequenced in a study of control samples from healthy donors and cancer patients. TCRdb keeps only in-frame clones here, not all; method: immunoSEQ multiplex PCR. The profile covers 100,000 or so clones, with roughly nine tenths appearing a single time and about 0.92% taken by the ten largest. The sequenced sample was blood. The origin of the receptors is a woman in her 30s in good health.

This sequence joins TRBV3-1 (or the pseudogene TRBV3-2) and TRBJ2-1; TRBD2 might be the D (6 bases). Germline CDR1 reads LGHDT; CDR2 reads YNNKEL (reference sequence). CDR3 length equals 15 residues. V gave up 6 bases and J gave up 9 bases, with 21 bases separating them. The CDR3 reads CASRHGGERAPEQFF. The CDR3 DNA is TGTGCCAGCAGACACGGAGGGGAGAGAGCGCCTGAGCAGTTCTTC.

J is TRBJ2-3 and V is TRBV5-5; D is ambiguous. Deletions cut 4 bases from V and 0 bases from J, with 15 bases between. Germline CDR1 SGHKS, CDR2 YYEKEE (reference sequence). The CDR3 runs to 16 residues. DNA for the CDR3: TGTGCCAGCAGCCGAGCTAGTCTCTCTAGCACAGATACGCAGTATTTT. Its translation: CASSRASLSSTDTQYF. Full variable domain (rest looked up from reference TRBV5-5 and TRBJ2-3): DAGVTQSPTHLIKTRGQQVTLRCSPISGHKSVSWYQQVLGQGPQFIFQYYEKEERGRGNFPDRFSARQFPNYSSELNVNALLLGDSALYLCASSRASLSSTDTQYFGPGTRLTVL.

The chain joins TRBV4-1 to TRBJ1-2; TRBD1 agrees at 9 bases. The CDR3 totals 15 residues. Looked up from germline, CDR1 is MGHRA and CDR2 is YSYEKL. V was pared by 5 bases and J by 5 bases, with 9 bases of the junction left unmatched. The CDR3 DNA is TGCGCCAGCAGCTCCCGGGACAGGGCGTTTTATGGCTACACCTTC. This gives the protein CASSSRDRAFYGYTF.

V usage is TRBV7-8 and J usage is TRBJ1-2, with D possibly matching TRBD1 (5 bases). Trimming removed 3 bases at V and 8 bases at J, with 16 bases between. The V gene's germline CDR1 is SGHVS and CDR2 FQNEAQ. This CDR3 has 14 amino acids. CDR3 amino acids: CASSFLGSGQGYTF. The CDR3 DNA follows: TGTGCCAGCAGCTTCTTGGGTTCGGGGCAGGGCTACACCTTC.

The chain links TRBV9 to TRBJ1-5; 10 bases align to TRBD1. From germline, CDR1 is SGDLS and CDR2 YYNGEE. V trimming: 6 bases; J trimming: 6 bases; junction bases outside the gene matches: 9. This CDR3 is 15 amino acids long. The CDR3 spells CASTSDRGLGQPQHF. The CDR3 DNA reads TGTGCCAGCACCTCCGACAGGGGGCTAGGTCAGCCCCAGCATTTT.

The rearrangement joins TRBV18 to TRBJ2-7; D may correspond to TRBD1 or TRBD2 (5 bases each). V lost 3 bases to trimming and J lost 3 bases, with 15 bases between them. Germline lookup yields CDR1 KGHSH and CDR2 LQKENI. This CDR3 comprises 15 residues. In DNA, the CDR3 is TGTGCCAGCTCACCTGGGAGAGGGACGGACTACGAGCAGTACTTC. It is translated as CASSPGRGTDYEQYF.

This chain links TRBV6-1 with TRBJ1-2; 10 nucleotides agree with TRBD1. This CDR3 has 15 residues. Germline assignment: CDR1 MNHNS and CDR2 SASEGT. Germline trimming cut 5 bases from V and 4 bases from J; bases unmatched to any gene: 7. CDR3 region: CASSIDRGQGYGYTF. CDR3 DNA: TGTGCCAGCAGTATCGACAGGGGGCAAGGCTATGGCTACACCTTC.

The rearrangement links TRBV3-1 (or the pseudogene TRBV3-2) to TRBJ1-4; 7 nucleotides agree with TRBD1. V gave up 3 bases and J gave up 2 bases; unmatched junction bases: 12. From germline, CDR1 is LGHDT and CDR2 YNNKEL (reference sequence). The CDR3 has 18 residues. The CDR3 protein is CASSQGSMTGHTNEKLFF. In nucleotides, the CDR3 is TGTGCCAGCAGCCAGGGGTCGATGACAGGGCATACTAATGAAAAACTGTTTTTT.

The chain combines TRBV5-5 with TRBJ2-3; the D gene is possibly TRBD1 (6 bases). V gave up 0 bases and J gave up 0 bases, with 14 bases separating them. This CDR3 region has 17 residues. From germline, CDR1 is SGHKS and CDR2 YYEKEE (reference sequence). CDR3 nucleotide sequence: TGTGCCAGCAGCTTGGCCCCAGGACAGATTAGCACAGATACGCAGTATTTT. The encoded protein is CASSLAPGQISTDTQYF.

The chain combines TRBV9 with TRBJ2-1; 9 bases fit TRBD2. V dropped 3 bases and J dropped 8; count of bases not matched to a gene: 9. Germline V gene data show CDR1 as SGDLS and CDR2 as YYNGEE. The CDR3 covers 15 residues. CDR3 region: CASSAIAGAGDEQFF. The DNA of the CDR3 is TGTGCCAGCAGCGCAATAGCGGGGGCCGGGGATGAGCAGTTCTTC. Full variable domain (remainder filled in from reference TRBV9 and TRBJ2-1): DSGVTQTPKHLITATGQRVTLRCSPRSGDLSVYWYQQSLDQGLQFLIQYYNGEERAKGNILERFSAQQFPDLHSELNLSSLELGDSALYFCASSAIAGAGDEQFFGPGTRLTVL.

The chain is built from TRBV4-1 and TRBJ1-6, with a tentative D call TRBD1 (6 bases). V was shortened by 0 bases and J by 5 bases, with 29 bases between the two germline ends. Germline loops: CDR1 MGHRA, CDR2 YSYEKL. The CDR3 consists of 22 residues. The CDR3 protein is CASSQDRTGRGGMRVDNSPLHF. The CDR3 coding sequence is TGCGCCAGCAGCCAAGATCGCACGGGGAGAGGGGGGATGAGGGTCGATAATTCACCCCTCCACTTT.

The chain combines TRBV4-2 with TRBJ2-1, with D uncertain. Trimming left V 0 bases short and J 9 bases short, with 9 bases between. The CDR3 sequence is 13 residues long. Germline V gene sequence: CDR1 LGHNA, CDR2 YNFKEQ. Here the CDR3 DNA reads TGTGCCAGCAGCCAAGATCCGGGCGCTGAGCAGTTCTTC. Amino acids: CASSQDPGAEQFF.

In its sample, this clone was seen once. Other DNA sequences from this sample encode an identical CDR3 as well. The chain uses TRBV6-5 and TRBJ2-1; D might be TRBD2 (6 bases). The CDR3 runs to 15 residues. V lost 7 bases, J lost 4 bases, and 17 bases lay in between. The germline V gene has CDR1 MNHEY and CDR2 SVGAGI. Here the CDR3 DNA reads TGTGCCAGCACGTCAAAACGGGAGCTGTACAATGAGCAGTTCTTC. This translates into CASTSKRELYNEQFF.

As DNA, the CDR3 is TGTGCCAGCAGCTTGGACAGGGGTCGGAGCTATGGCTACACCTTC. The encoded protein is CASSLDRGRSYGYTF. This chain connects TRBV5-6 to TRBJ1-2, with 7 bases fitting TRBD1. V shed 0 bases and J 4 bases; nucleotides not matched to a gene: 6. Germline V gene sequence: CDR1 SGHDT, CDR2 YYEEEE. This CDR3 has 15 residues.

This clone was detected a few times. CDR3 coding DNA: TGTGCCAGCTCAGTAGGGACAGGAAGTATCAATGAGCAGTTCTTC. Protein product: CASSVGTGSINEQFF. The rearrangement joins TRBV18 to TRBJ2-1; TRBD1 matches at 8 bases. V dropped 5 bases and J dropped 6; count of bases not matched to a gene: 9. The CDR3 totals 15 residues. CDR1 and CDR2 from the germline V gene are KGHSH and LQKENI.

This chain uses TRBV5-5 with TRBJ1-1; D is unresolved. This CDR3 spans 13 amino acids. V lost 7 bases and J lost 0, with 10 bases in between. Germline V gives CDR1 SGHKS, CDR2 YYEKEE (reference sequence). CDR3 sequence reads: CASLVGLNTEAFF. For the CDR3, the DNA is TGTGCCAGCTTAGTAGGTCTGAACACTGAAGCTTTCTTT.

This chain connects TRBV6-6 to TRBJ1-3; D ambiguous. Trimming shortened V by 5 bases and J by 4 bases, and 9 bases separated the two germline ends. This CDR3 region has 13 residues. The germline gives CDR1 MNHNY, CDR2 SVGAGI (reference sequence). CDR3 DNA sequence: TGTGCCAGCAGTCCTGGGGAAGGAAACACCATATATTTT. Residues: CASSPGEGNTIYF.

This chain connects TRBV7-3 to TRBJ2-1, with 13 positions matching TRBD2. The CDR3 covers 14 residues. From germline, CDR1 is SGHTA and CDR2 FQGTGA. The V and J ends lost 4 bases and 9 bases, in that order; junction bases with no gene match: 3. CDR3 in amino acids: CASSSGTSGVEQFF. CDR3 nucleotide sequence: TGTGCCAGCAGCTCCGGGACTAGCGGGGTTGAGCAGTTCTTC.

This sequence joins TRBV5-1 and TRBJ2-1; 10 bases match TRBD1. Losses at the gene ends were 4 bases for V and 7 bases for J; bases not matched to a gene: 2. Germline V CDR1 and CDR2: SGHRS, YFSETQ. This CDR3 has 13 residues. CDR3 coding DNA: TGCGCCAGCAGCCTGGGACAGGGGAATGAGCAGTTCTTC. Encoded protein: CASSLGQGNEQFF.